These 26 T cell receptor beta chains were all obtained from the same sample, sequenced in a study of blood T cell repertoires in COVID-19. Sequencing used immunoSEQ multiplex PCR; TCRdb keeps in-frame clones, though not all of them. The table records around 220,000 clones, roughly 80% of them present only once. Material for sequencing was peripheral blood. The receptors come from a woman older than 75 with active or convalescent COVID-19.

V is TRBV28 and J is TRBJ1-5, with D unresolved. This CDR3 contains 11 residues. The V end was cut by 5 bases, the J end by 15 bases, with 14 bases between. The V gene's germline CDR1 is MDHEN and CDR2 SYDVKM. CDR3 sequence (DNA): TGTGCCAGCAGTCAGACATATGGGTGGCATTTT. As protein: CASSQTYGWHF.

This clone was found a few times. The chain employs TRBV5-8 and TRBJ1-6; a possible D gene is TRBD1 (6 bases). CDR1 is SGHTS, CDR2 YDEGEE, per germline. This CDR3 region has 15 residues. V was clipped by 4 bases and J by 7 bases, with 15 bases between them. The CDR3 DNA reads TGTGCCAGCAGCCAACGGGGGGCAGGCAATTCACCCCTCCACTTT. Amino acids: CASSQRGAGNSPLHF. Based on the CDR3 plus reference TRBV5-8 and TRBJ1-6, the full variable domain is EAGVTQSPTHLIKTRGQQATLRCSPISGHTSVYWYQQALGLGLQFLLWYDEGEERNRGNFPPRFSGRQFPNYSSELNVNALELEDSALYLCASSQRGAGNSPLHFGNGTRLTVT.

The chain couples TRBV19 to TRBJ2-7; 11 bases fit TRBD2. Germline-derived CDR1 and CDR2 are LNHDA and SQIVND (reference sequence). The V segment lost 1 base and the J segment 3 bases; nucleotides outside the gene matches: 5. The CDR3 is made up of 16 amino acids. CDR3 protein: CASSIGTSGPVYEQYF. In DNA, the CDR3 is TGTGCCAGTAGTATAGGGACTAGCGGGCCCGTCTACGAGCAGTACTTC.

CDR3 nucleotide sequence: TGTGCCAGTAGTACGGGACAGGGACGGCATTTT. Translated: CASSTGQGRHF. This chain joins TRBV19 and TRBJ1-5, with 9 bases matching TRBD1. CDR1 is LNHDA and CDR2 is SQIVND in the germline V gene (reference sequence). The CDR3 contains 11 residues. Trimming cost V 4 bases and J 15 bases; bases outside gene matches: 4.

The V and J genes are TRBV19 and TRBJ1-5; 9 bases agree with TRBD1. The germline V gene has CDR1 LNHDA and CDR2 SQIVND (reference sequence). This CDR3 has 14 amino acids. The J segment lost 10 bases and the V segment lost 7 bases, leaving 11 bases of the junction unmatched. The CDR3 DNA follows: TGTGCCAGTAAGATGGGACAGGGAAGAACACCCCAGCATTTT. Translation: CASKMGQGRTPQHF.

This clone was counted a few times. The V call is TRBV5-1, the J call TRBJ2-1, with TRBD1 matching over 7 bases. V was clipped by 0 bases and J by 7 bases; unmatched bases: 19. CDR1 is SGHRS and CDR2 is YFSETQ in the germline V gene. This CDR3 is 19 amino acids long. The DNA of the CDR3 is TGCGCCAGCAGCTTGGTATACGGGCGGCTGAGACAGGGCCTAAATGAGCAGTTCTTC. It codes for CASSLVYGRLRQGLNEQFF.

The chain employs TRBV5-6 and TRBJ1-6; D not resolved. V gave up 2 bases and J gave up 8 bases, with 11 bases separating them. The germline CDR1 and CDR2 sequences are SGHDT and YYEEEE. The length of the CDR3 is 14 residues. The CDR3 reads CASSFRVVDSPLHF. The CDR3 DNA is TGTGCCAGCAGCTTCCGGGTCGTCGATTCACCCCTCCACTTT.

V and J are TRBV24-1 and TRBJ1-3, with 7 bases aligning to TRBD1. Germline CDR1 and CDR2: KGHDR and SFDVKD. The ends lost 3 bases at V and 0 bases at J; junction bases unmatched: 4. The CDR3 loop spans 16 amino acids. The CDR3 DNA reads as TGTGCCACCAGTGATCCAGGGGGAATCTCTGGAAACACCATATATTTT. Protein: CATSDPGGISGNTIYF.

J is TRBJ1-4 and V is TRBV27; D is possibly TRBD1 (5 bases). V was cut by 4 bases and J by 7 bases, with 10 bases left in between. The germline V gene has CDR1 MNHEY and CDR2 SMNVEV (reference sequence). The CDR3 covers 13 residues. The CDR3 bases are TGTGCCAGCAGTTATAGGGGCTCTGAAAAACTGTTTTTT. Encoded protein: CASSYRGSEKLFF.

This chain links TRBV6-5 with TRBJ2-5, with a possible D match to TRBD1 (6 bases). The CDR3 is made up of 13 amino acids. CDR1 is MNHEY, CDR2 SVGAGI, per germline. V was pared by 5 bases and J by 4 bases, with 11 bases between. The CDR3 region is CASSNRDLETQYF. The CDR3 DNA sequence: TGTGCCAGCAGTAACAGGGATTTAGAGACCCAGTACTTC.

This sequence joins TRBV6-2 or TRBV6-3 and TRBJ2-7, with 8 bases matching TRBD2. The germline CDR1 and CDR2 sequences are MNHEY and SVGEGT. V was pared by 3 bases and J by 2 bases, with 3 bases of the junction left unmatched. This CDR3 is built from 14 residues. CDR3 in DNA: TGTGCCAGCAGTTATACTAGCGGCGCCTACGAGCAGTACTTC. Amino acids: CASSYTSGAYEQYF.

This clone appeared once. The CDR3 region is CASSQLANALEAFF. The CDR3 DNA follows: TGTGCCAGCAGCCAACTAGCGAACGCTCTTGAAGCTTTCTTT. J is TRBJ1-1 and V is TRBV3-1 (or the pseudogene TRBV3-2); D gene unclear. CDR1 is LGHDT, CDR2 YNNKEL, per germline (reference sequence). Trimming shortened V by 2 bases and J by 7 bases, and 14 bases separated the two germline ends. This CDR3 is 14 amino acids long.

This chain connects TRBV19 to TRBJ2-1; 7 bases match TRBD2. V lost 6 bases, J lost 2 bases, and 10 bases stayed unmatched. Germline V CDR1 and CDR2: LNHDA, SQIVND (reference sequence). The CDR3 consists of 16 residues. The CDR3: CASSGRNPPPYNEQFF. The CDR3 region has the DNA TGTGCCAGTAGCGGGAGGAACCCCCCGCCCTACAATGAGCAGTTCTTC.

The chain has TRBV19 and TRBJ2-1; D not resolved. The germline V and J ends were trimmed by 1 base and 3 bases, with 10 bases remaining between them. The CDR3 sequence is 15 residues long. Germline lookup yields CDR1 LNHDA and CDR2 SQIVND (reference sequence). CDR3 nucleotides: TGTGCCAGTAGTATAGGATCGGTTATCTACAATGAGCAGTTCTTC. Translation gives CASSIGSVIYNEQFF.

This sequence joins TRBV29-1 and TRBJ1-1; the D gene is possibly TRBD1 (5 bases). This CDR3 contains 12 residues. Germline CDR1 and CDR2: SQVTM and ANQGSEA. The germline V and J ends were trimmed by 6 bases and 1 base, with 9 bases remaining between them. The CDR3, as DNA: TGCAGCGTCGACAGCTGGAACACTGAAGCTTTCTTT. It translates to CSVDSWNTEAFF.

The chain recombines TRBV6-5 with TRBJ1-5; the D is unclear. The CDR3 sequence is 13 residues long. Germline CDR1 reads MNHEY; CDR2 reads SVGAGI. V lost 6 bases and J 1 base, leaving 7 bases between the germline ends. In nucleotides, the CDR3 is TGTGCCAGCAGGGTCCAGAGCAATCAGCCCCAGCATTTT. This sequence encodes CASRVQSNQPQHF.

A single count supports this clone. V gene TRBV29-1 combines with J gene TRBJ2-1; D remains unclear. The ends were cut back, 5 bases at V and 2 bases at J, with 13 bases in the middle. The CDR3 length is 14 residues. Germline values: CDR1 SQVTM, CDR2 ANQGSEA. CDR3 amino acids: CSVTNSRTYNEQFF. CDR3 DNA sequence: TGCAGCGTTACGAACAGTAGAACCTACAATGAGCAGTTCTTC.

The V and J genes are TRBV5-5 and TRBJ2-7, with D unresolved. The CDR3 extends over 14 amino acids. Trimming stripped 3 bases from V and 1 base from J, with 11 bases between. Germline loops: CDR1 SGHKS, CDR2 YYEKEE (reference sequence). DNA for the CDR3: TGTGCCAGCAGCTCGGATTGGAGTTCCTACGAGCAGTACTTC. Amino acid sequence: CASSSDWSSYEQYF.

The chain is built from TRBV5-4 and TRBJ2-5; 11 bases fit TRBD1. J lost 5 bases, V lost 2 bases, and 5 bases had no gene match. CDR3 length: 15 residues. Germline CDR1 and CDR2: SGHNT and YYREEE (reference sequence). The CDR3 nucleotides read TGTGCCAGCAGCTTCGGACAGGGGGCGGAGGAGACCCAGTACTTC. It translates to CASSFGQGAEETQYF.

This clone came up once. This rearrangement joins TRBV7-6 to TRBJ2-3; D is possibly TRBD2 (5 bases). This CDR3 is built from 17 residues. The V end was cut by 1 base, the J end by 0 bases, with 14 bases between. Germline V gives CDR1 SGHVS, CDR2 FNYEAQ. The DNA of the CDR3 is TGTGCCAGCAGCTTAGGAGGTCGAGCGGCTAGCACAGATACGCAGTATTTT. Translating gives CASSLGGRAASTDTQYF.

This chain connects TRBV9 to TRBJ2-1, with 8 bases matching TRBD1. The CDR3 length is 15 residues. The V and J ends lost 2 bases and 4 bases, in that order; junction bases with no gene match: 5. Germline CDR1 reads SGDLS; CDR2 reads YYNGEE. CDR3 sequence: CASSVFQGAYNEQFF. Written as DNA, the CDR3 is TGTGCCAGCAGCGTCTTTCAGGGGGCGTACAATGAGCAGTTCTTC. Variable domain in full (rest from reference TRBV9 and TRBJ2-1): DSGVTQTPKHLITATGQRVTLRCSPRSGDLSVYWYQQSLDQGLQFLIQYYNGEERAKGNILERFSAQQFPDLHSELNLSSLELGDSALYFCASSVFQGAYNEQFFGPGTRLTVL.

The table lists this clone with a few counts. In DNA form, the CDR3 reads TGTGCCAGCAGAACCTCGGGAAATCAGCCCCAGCATTTT. It encodes CASRTSGNQPQHF. The genes are TRBV6-6 and TRBJ1-5; unclear D gene. Germline V CDR1 and CDR2: MNHNY, SVGAGI (reference sequence). Trimming left V 6 bases short and J 4 bases short, with 10 bases between. CDR3 size: 13 residues.

The CDR3 region has the DNA TGTGCCAGCAGTCGAAGAGAGGGCACTGAAGCTTTCTTT. This gives the protein CASSRREGTEAFF. The chain employs TRBV28 and TRBJ1-1; no reliable D call. CDR3 length: 13 residues. Germline loops: CDR1 MDHEN, CDR2 SYDVKM. V was clipped by 5 bases and J by 4 bases, with 11 bases between them.

CDR3 DNA: TGTGCCAGCAGCAAAATCTGGCTAGCGGGGACCAACAATGAGCAGTTCTTC. This codes for CASSKIWLAGTNNEQFF. The rearrangement joins TRBV21-1 to TRBJ2-1; whether TRBD2, the table's D call, matches the DNA was not checked. TRBV21-1 is annotated as a pseudogene. The CDR3 covers 17 residues.

The chain joins TRBV28 to TRBJ2-6, with D possibly being TRBD1 (6 bases). V dropped 3 bases and J dropped 4 bases, with 13 bases sitting between them. The germline V gene encodes CDR1 MDHEN and CDR2 SYDVKM. The CDR3 runs to 16 residues. CDR3 protein: CASSFPGGPGANVLTF. In nucleotides, the CDR3 is TGTGCCAGCAGTTTCCCTGGGGGCCCGGGGGCCAACGTCCTGACTTTC.

This clone was found a few times. V is TRBV3-1 (or the pseudogene TRBV3-2) and J is TRBJ1-5; D is perhaps TRBD1 (6 bases). This CDR3 region has 13 residues. V shed 4 bases and J shed 6 bases, with 10 bases lying between them. Germline values: CDR1 LGHDT, CDR2 YNNKEL (reference sequence). CDR3 residues: CASSPGEGQPQHF. In DNA form, the CDR3 reads TGTGCCAGCAGCCCAGGGGAAGGTCAGCCCCAGCATTTT.